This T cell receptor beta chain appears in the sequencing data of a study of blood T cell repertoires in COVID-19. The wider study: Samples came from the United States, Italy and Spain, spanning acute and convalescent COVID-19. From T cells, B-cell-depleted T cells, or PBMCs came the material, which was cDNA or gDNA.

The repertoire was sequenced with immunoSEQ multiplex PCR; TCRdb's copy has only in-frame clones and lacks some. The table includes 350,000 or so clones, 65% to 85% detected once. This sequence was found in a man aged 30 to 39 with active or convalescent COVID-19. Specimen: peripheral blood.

The CDR3 bases are TGTGCCAGCAGCGGAGAGGTCCCCGGGAACGAGCAGTACTTC. This translates into CASSGEVPGNEQYF. The chain employs TRBV11-3 and TRBJ2-7, with D maybe TRBD2 (5 bases). The CDR3 covers 14 residues. Per germline, CDR1 SGHNT and CDR2 YENEEA. The V end was cut by 5 bases, the J end by 5 bases, with 16 bases between.